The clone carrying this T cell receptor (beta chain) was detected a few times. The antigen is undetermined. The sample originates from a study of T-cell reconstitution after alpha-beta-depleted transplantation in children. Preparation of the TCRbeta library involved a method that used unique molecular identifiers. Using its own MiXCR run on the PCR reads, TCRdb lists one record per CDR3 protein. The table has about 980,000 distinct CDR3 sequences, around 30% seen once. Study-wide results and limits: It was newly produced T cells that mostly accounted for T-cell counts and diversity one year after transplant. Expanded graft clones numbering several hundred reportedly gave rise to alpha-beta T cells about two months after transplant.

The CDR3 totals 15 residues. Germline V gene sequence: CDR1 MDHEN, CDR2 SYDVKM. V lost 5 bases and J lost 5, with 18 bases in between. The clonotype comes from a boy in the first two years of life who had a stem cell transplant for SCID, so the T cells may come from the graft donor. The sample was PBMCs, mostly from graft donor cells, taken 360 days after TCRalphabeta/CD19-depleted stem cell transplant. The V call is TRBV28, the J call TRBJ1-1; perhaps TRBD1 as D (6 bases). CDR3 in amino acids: CASSLVMPGETEAFF. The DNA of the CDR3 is TGTGCCAGCAGTCTTGTGATGCCAGGGGAAACTGAAGCTTTCTTT. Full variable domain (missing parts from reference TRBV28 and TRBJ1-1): DVKVTQSSRYLVKRTGEKVFLECVQDMDHENMFWYRQDPGLGLRLIYFSYDVKMKEKGDIPEGYSVSREKKERFSLILESASTNQTSMYLCASSLVMPGETEAFFGQGTRLTVV.